Following are 21 T cell receptor beta chains from one sample sequenced in a study of spatial heterogeneity in lung cancer. Stated time point: sample taken at primary tumor resection. Whole RNA, isolated from tumor, nontumor lung or frozen PBMC, was sequenced without prior sorting. TCRdb independently ran MiXCR on the 5' RACE reads; one entry per CDR3 protein. The sample includes more than 30,000 distinct CDR3 sequences, roughly 5.8% of them seen just once. This specimen consisted of PBMCs, obtained at surgery. The receptor set was obtained from a male donor with early-stage non-small cell lung cancer.

This clonotype was observed many times. This sequence joins TRBV7-2 and TRBJ1-3; no firm D call. The V end lost 2 bases, the J end lost 0 bases, and 17 bases lay between the germline ends. CDR1 and CDR2 from the germline V gene are SGHTA and FQGNSA. CDR3 size: 18 residues. The CDR3 reads CASSLSPWAKASGNTIYF. The CDR3 DNA reads as TGTGCCAGCAGCTTATCCCCTTGGGCGAAAGCCTCTGGAAACACCATATATTTT.

This clonotype was seen repeatedly, ten times or more. This chain links TRBV12-3 or TRBV12-4 with TRBJ2-2; D gene uncertain. This CDR3 contains 14 residues. Trimming stripped 3 bases from V and 7 bases from J, with 12 bases between. The CDR3 reads CASSFRDLGGELFF. The CDR3 DNA reads TGTGCCAGCAGTTTTAGGGATCTGGGCGGGGAGCTGTTTTTT.

This clonotype has at least ten counts. J is TRBJ2-3 and V is TRBV29-1; possible D gene TRBD2, 7 bases. V was trimmed by 3 bases and J by 6 bases, leaving 19 bases between them. The CDR3 length is 15 residues. Germline assignment: CDR1 SQVTM and CDR2 ANQGSEA. CDR3 in amino acids: CSVEVRGRGTDTQYF. The CDR3, as DNA: TGCAGCGTTGAGGTGCGGGGGCGGGGGACGGATACGCAGTATTTT.

A remark on this clonotype: A much larger clone is a single base away; this may be a read error. The J gene is TRBJ1-4, the V gene TRBV20-1; tentatively, D is TRBD1 (5 bases). Germline CDR1 reads DFQATT; CDR2 reads SNEGSKA (reference sequence). CDR3 length: 15 amino acids. For the CDR3, the DNA is TGCAGTGCTAGAAAGAGGGGTTTAGGTAATAAAAAACTGTTTTTT. Protein product: CSARKRGLGNKKLFF.

This rearrangement joins TRBV11-2 to TRBJ2-7, with 8 bases that match TRBD1. Germline CDR1 is SGHAT and CDR2 is FQNNGV. V was clipped by 4 bases and J by 5 bases; unmatched bases: 7. The CDR3 loop spans 14 amino acids. CDR3 sequence: CASSSDRELNEQYF. The CDR3 coding sequence is TGTGCCAGCAGCTCGGACAGGGAGCTAAACGAGCAGTACTTC. Full variable domain (remainder filled in from reference TRBV11-2 and TRBJ2-7): EAGVAQSPRYKIIEKRQSVAFWCNPISGHATLYWYQQILGQGPKLLIQFQNNGVVDDSQLPKDRFSAERLKGVDSTLKIQPAKLEDSAVYLCASSSDRELNEQYFGPGTRLTVT.

This clonotype showed up many times. This chain links TRBV12-3 or TRBV12-4 with TRBJ1-1, with D perhaps matching TRBD1 (5 bases). Trimming took 1 base from V and 10 from J, leaving 16 bases between them. This CDR3 has 14 residues. CDR3 region: CASSLDSGLSPAFF. The CDR3 DNA reads TGTGCCAGCAGTTTAGATTCGGGACTTTCCCCAGCTTTCTTT.

In its sample, this clonotype was seen a few times. This sequence joins TRBV7-2 and TRBJ1-6; TRBD1 matches 10 bases. CDR1 and CDR2 from the germline V gene are SGHTA and FQGNSA. The CDR3 covers 18 residues. J gave up 0 bases and V 4 bases, and 6 bases lay outside the gene matches. CDR3 residues: CASSSDRGHYSYNSPLHF. CDR3 bases: TGTGCCAGCAGCTCCGACAGGGGGCATTACTCCTATAATTCACCCCTCCACTTT.

This clonotype came up many times. The V call is TRBV29-1, the J call TRBJ2-1; perhaps TRBD1 as D (5 bases). V lost 8 bases and J lost 5, with 16 bases in between. This CDR3 region has 13 residues. The germline CDR1 and CDR2 sequences are SQVTM and ANQGSEA. The CDR3 reads CSPRAGIDNEQFF. As DNA, the CDR3 is TGCAGCCCCAGGGCAGGGATCGACAATGAGCAGTTCTTC.

This clonotype was seen only a few times. J is TRBJ1-1 and V is TRBV18; 7 nucleotides line up with TRBD1. J lost 4 bases, V lost 4 bases, and 9 bases had no gene match. Germline loops: CDR1 KGHSH, CDR2 LQKENI. The CDR3 covers 15 residues. The CDR3 reads CASSLLDRVGTEAFF. The CDR3 bases are TGTGCCAGCTCACTCCTTGACAGGGTTGGCACTGAAGCTTTCTTT.

This clonotype appeared many times. The chain combines TRBV5-1 with TRBJ1-2, with TRBD1 identical over 11 bases. Germline values: CDR1 SGHRS, CDR2 YFSETQ. V was pared by 4 bases and J by 6 bases, with 5 bases of the junction left unmatched. This CDR3 is 14 amino acids long. The CDR3 reads CASSKGTGGDGYTF. CDR3 bases: TGCGCCAGCAGCAAGGGGACAGGGGGAGATGGCTACACCTTC.

This clonotype showed up just a few times. J is TRBJ1-1 and V is TRBV20-1; 11 bases are a match to TRBD1. The germline V gene has CDR1 DFQATT and CDR2 SNEGSKA (reference sequence). This CDR3 region has 15 residues. V shed 6 bases and J 4 bases; nucleotides not matched to a gene: 10. The CDR3 DNA sequence: TGCAGTGCCTCCCTCGGACAGGGGGCTTTCACTGAAGCTTTCTTT. The encoded protein is CSASLGQGAFTEAFF.

This clonotype occurred many times. The genes are TRBV12-3 or TRBV12-4 and TRBJ2-7; the D gene is possibly TRBD2 (6 bases). This CDR3 is built from 16 residues. Trimming left V 4 bases short and J 0 bases short, with 16 bases between. The CDR3 spells CASSSSVRGLSYEQYF. CDR3 DNA: TGTGCCAGCAGTTCCTCAGTGCGGGGACTCTCCTACGAGCAGTACTTC.

This clonotype appeared many times. The rearrangement links TRBV5-1 to TRBJ2-5; D may match TRBD1 or TRBD2 (5 bases each). Germline lookup yields CDR1 SGHRS and CDR2 YFSETQ. This CDR3 region has 14 residues. Trimming left V 0 bases short and J 2 bases short, with 8 bases between. In DNA form, the CDR3 reads TGCGCCAGCAGCTTGGGGGGACCGCAAGAGACCCAGTACTTC. This translates into CASSLGGPQETQYF. Using reference TRBV5-1 and TRBJ2-5 for the parts outside the CDR3, the full variable domain is KAGVTQTPRYLIKTRGQQVTLSCSPISGHRSVSWYQQTPGQGLQFLFEYFSETQRNKGNFPGRFSGRQFSNSRSEMNVSTLELGDSALYLCASSLGGPQETQYFGPGTRLLVL.

This clonotype was counted at least ten times. V gene TRBV28 combines with J gene TRBJ2-1; D gene unclear. Germline-derived CDR1 and CDR2 are MDHEN and SYDVKM. This CDR3 spans 14 amino acids. The ends were cut back, 6 bases at V and 4 bases at J, with 13 bases in the middle. The DNA of the CDR3 is TGTGCCAGCAGATCTACTTCTCCTTACAATGAGCAGTTCTTC. Translation gives CASRSTSPYNEQFF.

In its sample, this clonotype was seen a few times. The chain couples TRBV7-2 to TRBJ2-7; weak D call: TRBD1 (6 bases). CDR1 is SGHTA, CDR2 FQGNSA, per germline. CDR3 size: 14 residues. V lost 5 bases and J 0 bases, leaving 11 bases between the germline ends. The CDR3, as DNA: TGTGCCAGCAGCACCGACAGGAGCTCCTACGAGCAGTACTTC. It yields the protein CASSTDRSSYEQYF. The full variable domain, in which reference TRBV7-2 and TRBJ2-7 provide the parts outside the CDR3, is GAGVSQSPSNKVTEKGKDVELRCDPISGHTALYWYRQSLGQGLEFLIYFQGNSAPDKSGLPSDRFSAERTGGSVSTLTIQRTQQEDSAVYLCASSTDRSSYEQYFGPGTRLTVT.

Many counts were recorded for this clonotype. The genes are TRBV18 and TRBJ1-5, with 10 positions matching TRBD1. Germline assignment: CDR1 KGHSH and CDR2 LQKENI. The CDR3 loop spans 15 amino acids. V lost 3 bases to trimming and J lost 4 bases; unmatched junction nucleotides: 3. The CDR3 DNA follows: TGTGCCAGCTCACCGACAGGGGGCCAAAATCAGCCCCAGCATTTT. Its protein product is CASSPTGGQNQPQHF.

The chain carries TRBV28 and TRBJ2-7, with 12 bases identical to TRBD1. The CDR3 runs 15 residues. Germline loops: CDR1 MDHEN, CDR2 SYDVKM. V shed 4 bases, J shed 2 bases, and the junction held 3 bases outside the gene matches. In nucleotides, the CDR3 is TGTGCCAGCAGTTGGGACAGGGGGCCCCCCTACGAGCAGTACTTC. This gives the protein CASSWDRGPPYEQYF.

At least ten counts were recorded for this clonotype. This sequence joins TRBV15 and TRBJ1-3; D is uncertain. The CDR3 is 15 residues long. V lost 0 bases and J 1 base, leaving 7 bases between the germline ends. Germline V CDR1 and CDR2: LNHNV, YYDKDF (reference sequence). In DNA, the CDR3 is TGTGCCACCAGCAGAGATCGGTTATCTGGAAACACCATATATTTT. It is translated as CATSRDRLSGNTIYF. Drawing the rest from reference TRBV15 and TRBJ1-3, the complete variable domain is DAMVIQNPRYQVTQFGKPVTLSCSQTLNHNVMYWYQQKSSQAPKLLFHYYDKDFNNEADTPDNFQSRRPNTSFCFLDIRSPGLGDTAMYLCATSRDRLSGNTIYFGEGSWLTVV.

This clonotype came up a few times. V gene TRBV28 combines with J gene TRBJ2-3; 10 bases fit TRBD2. Germline V CDR1 and CDR2: MDHEN, SYDVKM. This CDR3 has 15 amino acids. J lost 6 bases, V lost 1 base, and 4 bases had no gene match. The CDR3 bases are TGTGCCAGCAGTTTATTAGCGGGGGGCCAGGATACGCAGTATTTT. Translating it yields CASSLLAGGQDTQYF. Full variable domain (outside the CDR3, taken from reference TRBV28 and TRBJ2-3): DVKVTQSSRYLVKRTGEKVFLECVQDMDHENMFWYRQDPGLGLRLIYFSYDVKMKEKGDIPEGYSVSREKKERFSLILESASTNQTSMYLCASSLLAGGQDTQYFGPGTRLTVL.

This clonotype was counted ten times or more. The chain recombines TRBV6-5 with TRBJ1-5; D not resolved. V was shortened by 6 bases and J by 1 base, with 10 bases between the two germline ends. The CDR3 is made up of 14 amino acids. Germline CDR1 MNHEY, CDR2 SVGAGI. CDR3 DNA: TGTGCCAGCAGCAATCTAGGGAGCAATCAGCCCCAGCATTTT. This codes for CASSNLGSNQPQHF.

The rearrangement links TRBV2 to TRBJ2-7, with D unresolved. Germline CDR1 is SNHLY and CDR2 is FYNNEI. This CDR3 has 11 residues. V lost 6 bases, J lost 3 bases, and 6 bases lay in between. This chain's CDR3 is CASRKGYEQYF. The DNA of the CDR3 is TGTGCCAGCAGAAAGGGCTACGAGCAGTACTTC.